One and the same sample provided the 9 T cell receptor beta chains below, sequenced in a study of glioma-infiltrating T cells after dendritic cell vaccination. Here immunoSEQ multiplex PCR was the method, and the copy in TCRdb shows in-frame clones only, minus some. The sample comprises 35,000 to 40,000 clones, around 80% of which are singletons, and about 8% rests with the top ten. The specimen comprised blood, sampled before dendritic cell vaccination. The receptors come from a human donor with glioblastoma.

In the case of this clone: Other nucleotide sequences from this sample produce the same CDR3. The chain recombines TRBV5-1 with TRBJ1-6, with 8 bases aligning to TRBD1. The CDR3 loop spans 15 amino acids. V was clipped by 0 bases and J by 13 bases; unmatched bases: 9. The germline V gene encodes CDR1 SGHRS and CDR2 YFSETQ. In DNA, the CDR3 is TGCGCCAGCAGCTTGGGGCAGGGGGCAGGATCCCCCCTCCACTTT. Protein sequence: CASSLGQGAGSPLHF.

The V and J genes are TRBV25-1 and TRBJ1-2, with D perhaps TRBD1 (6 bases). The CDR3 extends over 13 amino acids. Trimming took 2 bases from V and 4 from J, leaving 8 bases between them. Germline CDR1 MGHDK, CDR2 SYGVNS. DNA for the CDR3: TGTGCCAGCAGTGAAGGGGGCCTCTATGGCTACACCTTC. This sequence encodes CASSEGGLYGYTF.

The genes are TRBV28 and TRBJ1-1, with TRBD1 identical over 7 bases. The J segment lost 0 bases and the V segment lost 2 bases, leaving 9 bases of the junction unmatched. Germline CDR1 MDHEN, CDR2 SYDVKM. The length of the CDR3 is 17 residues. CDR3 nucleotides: TGTGCCAGCAGTTTAAATCCCTACAGGGGAATGAACACTGAAGCTTTCTTT. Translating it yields CASSLNPYRGMNTEAFF.

CDR3 sequence: CASSGTGTAKGGYTF. CDR3 nucleotide sequence: TGTGCCAGCAGCGGCACCGGGACAGCAAAGGGTGGCTACACCTTC. The chain links TRBV9 to TRBJ1-2; 7 nucleotides line up with TRBD1. CDR1 is SGDLS, CDR2 YYNGEE, per germline. This CDR3 region has 15 residues. Trimming cost V 3 bases and J 7 bases; bases outside gene matches: 12.

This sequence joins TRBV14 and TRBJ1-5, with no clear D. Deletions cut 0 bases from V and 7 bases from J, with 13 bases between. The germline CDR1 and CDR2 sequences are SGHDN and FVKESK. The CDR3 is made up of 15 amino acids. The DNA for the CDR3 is TGTGCCAGCAGCCAAGATCTTAGGCGGCGGCAGCCCCAGCATTTT. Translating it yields CASSQDLRRRQPQHF. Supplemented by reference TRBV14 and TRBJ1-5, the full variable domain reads EAGVTQFPSHSVIEKGQTVTLRCDPISGHDNLYWYRRVMGKEIKFLLHFVKESKQDESGMPNNRFLAERTGGTYSTLKVQPAELEDSGVYFCASSQDLRRRQPQHFGDGTRLSIL.

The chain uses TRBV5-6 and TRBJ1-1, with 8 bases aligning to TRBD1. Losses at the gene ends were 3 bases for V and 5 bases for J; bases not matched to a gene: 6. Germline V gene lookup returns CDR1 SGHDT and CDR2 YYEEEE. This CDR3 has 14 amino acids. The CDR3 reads CASSSQDRVTEAFF. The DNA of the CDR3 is TGTGCCAGCAGCTCCCAGGACAGGGTAACTGAAGCTTTCTTT.

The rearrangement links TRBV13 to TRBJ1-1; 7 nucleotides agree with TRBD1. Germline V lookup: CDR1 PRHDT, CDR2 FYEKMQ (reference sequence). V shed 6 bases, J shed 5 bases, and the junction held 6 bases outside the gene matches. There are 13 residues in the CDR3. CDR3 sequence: CASRSTGETEAFF. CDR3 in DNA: TGTGCCAGCAGATCAACAGGGGAGACTGAAGCTTTCTTT.

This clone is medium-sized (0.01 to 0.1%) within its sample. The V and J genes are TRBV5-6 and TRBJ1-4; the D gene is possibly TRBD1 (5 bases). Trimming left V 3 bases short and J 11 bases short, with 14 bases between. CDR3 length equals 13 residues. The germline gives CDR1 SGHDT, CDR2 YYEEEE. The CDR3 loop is CASSWVVSGKLFF. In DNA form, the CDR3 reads TGTGCCAGCAGCTGGGTGGTCTCAGGGAAACTGTTTTTT.

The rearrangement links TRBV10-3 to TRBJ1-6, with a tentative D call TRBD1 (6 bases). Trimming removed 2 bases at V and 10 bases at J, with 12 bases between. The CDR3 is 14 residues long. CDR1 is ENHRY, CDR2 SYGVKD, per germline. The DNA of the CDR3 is TGTGCCATCAGTGAGGACAGGACGGGGTCACCCCTCCACTTT. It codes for CAISEDRTGSPLHF.